The rows below give T cell receptor beta chains drawn from one sample of a study of T cell changes during pregnancy in multiple sclerosis. Generated by immunoSEQ multiplex PCR, the TCRdb table keeps only in-frame clones and is missing some. The sample shows roughly 41,000 clones, 70% to 90% of them seen only once. Sequencing was performed on CD4+ T cells from peripheral blood mononuclear cells, taken in the first trimester of pregnancy. The receptors were sampled from a female donor with multiple sclerosis, enrolled in a pregnancy study. The CDR3 runs from the conserved cysteine through the conserved F or W. A D gene is named only where the DNA matches it firmly. Not every row has a clone size; where given, it reads once, few, many or a size class.

J gene: TRBJ2-3
clone size: .
V gene: TRBV13
D gene: .
CDR3 protein: CASSSRQVNTDTQYF
CDR3 DNA: TGTGCCAGCAGCTCCCGACAGGTGAACACAGATACGCAGTATTTT

J gene: TRBJ2-7
clone size: .
V gene: TRBV5-4
D gene: .
CDR3 protein: CASSLEAGREQYF
CDR3 DNA: TGTGCCAGCAGCTTGGAGGCAGGGAGGGAGCAGTACTTC

J gene: TRBJ1-5
clone size: once
V gene: TRBV27
D gene: TRBD1
CDR3 protein: CASNPSGGYQPQHF
CDR3 DNA: TGTGCCAGCAACCCCTCAGGGGGTTATCAGCCCCAGCATTTT

J gene: TRBJ2-3
clone size: .
V gene: TRBV5-1
D gene: .
CDR3 protein: CASSYADTQYF
CDR3 DNA: TGCGCCAGCTCCTATGCAGATACGCAGTATTTT

J gene: TRBJ2-1
clone size: .
V gene: TRBV12-5
D gene: TRBD2
CDR3 protein: CASGLGVREGLYNEQFF
CDR3 DNA: TGTGCTAGTGGTTTGGGTGTCAGGGAGGGCCTATACAATGAGCAGTTCTTC

J gene: TRBJ2-1
clone size: .
V gene: TRBV30
D gene: TRBD2
CDR3 protein: CAWRALGTSGRGGSYNEQFF
CDR3 DNA: TGTGCCTGGAGAGCCCTCGGGACTAGCGGGAGGGGAGGCTCCTACAATGAGCAGTTCTTC

J gene: TRBJ2-1
clone size: .
V gene: TRBV27
D gene: .
CDR3 protein: CASSYSPFNEQFF
CDR3 DNA: TGTGCCAGCAGCTACAGCCCTTTCAATGAGCAGTTCTTC

J gene: TRBJ1-1
clone size: few
V gene: TRBV29-1
D gene: .
CDR3 protein: CSARQVVESFF
CDR3 DNA: TGCAGCGCCCGACAGGTCGTTGAATCTTTCTTT

J gene: TRBJ2-1
clone size: .
V gene: TRBV7-9
D gene: TRBD2
CDR3 protein: CASSLTSGRGYNEQFF
CDR3 DNA: TGTGCCAGCAGCTTAACCAGCGGGAGGGGTTACAATGAGCAGTTCTTC

J gene: TRBJ1-1
clone size: once
V gene: TRBV2
D gene: .
CDR3 protein: CASNIKGRGGTEAFF
CDR3 DNA: TGTGCCAGCAACATAAAAGGACGAGGAGGCACTGAAGCTTTCTTT

J gene: TRBJ2-1
clone size: once
V gene: TRBV18
D gene: .
CDR3 protein: CASSPQRTVLFNEQFF
CDR3 DNA: TGTGCCAGCTCACCTCAGAGGACAGTTCTCTTCAATGAGCAGTTCTTC

J gene: TRBJ1-4
clone size: .
V gene: TRBV4-1
D gene: .
CDR3 protein: CASSHETVATNEKLFF
CDR3 DNA: TGCGCCAGCAGCCATGAGACAGTTGCAACTAATGAAAAACTGTTTTTT

J gene: TRBJ2-7
clone size: .
V gene: TRBV9
D gene: TRBD2
CDR3 protein: CASSVGAGGNYEQYF
CDR3 DNA: TGTGCCAGCAGCGTAGGGGCGGGAGGGAATTACGAGCAGTACTTC

J gene: TRBJ1-1
clone size: .
V gene: TRBV10-3
D gene: TRBD1
CDR3 protein: CAISESLGGTGFTEAFF
CDR3 DNA: TGTGCCATCAGTGAGAGCCTAGGCGGGACAGGGTTCACTGAAGCTTTCTTT

J gene: TRBJ1-5
clone size: few
V gene: TRBV19
D gene: TRBD1
CDR3 protein: CASSLGQAHNQPQHF
CDR3 DNA: TGTGCCAGTAGCCTAGGACAGGCTCACAATCAGCCCCAGCATTTT